A selection of T cell receptor beta chains follows, all from one sample in a study of shared clonotypes between healthy human individuals. Profiling relied on immunoSEQ multiplex PCR, and the TCRdb table lists in-frame clones only, not all of them. The sample includes some 600,000 clones, 95% to 96% of them seen just once. The specimen was naive CD8+ T cells sorted from blood. These receptor sequences come from a woman in her twenties or thirties in good health. Both conserved end residues are part of each CDR3. The D gene is left open where the match is weak. Expanded clones get a size class; other rows say once, few or many, or leave the size out.

d_gene	abundance	v_gene	j_gene	CDR3aa	CDR3nt
NA	NA	TRBV6-5	TRBJ2-1	CASSYGPRVNEQFF	TGTGCCAGCAGTTACGGACCCCGGGTCAATGAGCAGTTCTTC
NA	NA	TRBV2	TRBJ2-5	CASKGVGETQYF	TGTGCCAGCAAGGGGGTGGGAGAGACCCAGTACTTC
TRBD2	NA	TRBV7-9	TRBJ2-1	CASSLALAGFNEQFF	TGTGCCAGCAGCTTAGCCCTAGCGGGATTCAATGAGCAGTTCTTC
NA	NA	TRBV7-6	TRBJ1-3	CASSLAFNRQAGGNTIYF	TGTGCCAGCAGCTTAGCGTTTAACCGGCAGGCGGGTGGAAACACCATATATTTT
NA	once	TRBV13	TRBJ2-1	CASSEGTHNEQFF	TGTGCCAGCAGCGAAGGGACACACAATGAGCAGTTCTTC
NA	NA	TRBV19	TRBJ2-7	CASSMAIATSYEQYF	TGTGCCAGTAGTATGGCTATAGCCACCTCCTACGAGCAGTACTTC
TRBD2	NA	TRBV5-4	TRBJ2-7	CASSSGLAGGVYEQYF	TGTGCCAGCAGCTCCGGACTAGCGGGAGGGGTATACGAGCAGTACTTC
TRBD1	NA	TRBV7-9	TRBJ2-1	CASSLPSRDRDNEQFF	TGTGCCAGCAGCTTACCGTCCCGGGACAGAGACAATGAGCAGTTCTTC
NA	NA	TRBV19	TRBJ2-5	CASSLGGAATETQYF	TGTGCCAGTTCACTAGGTGGGGCAGCGACGGAGACCCAGTACTTC
TRBD2	NA	TRBV19	TRBJ2-5	CASSPPGLAGAAETQYF	TGTGCCAGCTCCCCCCCCGGACTAGCGGGAGCCGCAGAGACCCAGTACTTC
NA	NA	TRBV29-1	TRBJ1-1	CSVQARRETEAFF	TGCAGCGTCCAGGCTCGGCGGGAGACTGAAGCTTTCTTT
NA	NA	TRBV19	TRBJ1-2	CASSIDRNNYGYTF	TGTGCCAGTAGTATAGACCGTAATAACTATGGCTACACCTTC
TRBD2	NA	TRBV30	TRBJ2-1	CAWRGLAVGQFF	TGTGCCTGGAGGGGACTAGCTGTTGGGCAGTTCTTC
NA	NA	TRBV13	TRBJ2-7	CASSRGGAGAYEQYF	TGTGCCAGCAGCAGAGGGGGAGCTGGGGCCTACGAGCAGTACTTC
NA	once	TRBV27	TRBJ2-7	CASSLYPRGHEQYF	TGTGCCAGCAGTTTATACCCCAGGGGACACGAGCAGTACTTC
NA	NA	TRBV19	TRBJ1-1	CASIGGWKTEAFF	TGTGCCAGTATAGGAGGGTGGAAAACTGAAGCTTTCTTT
NA	NA	TRBV7-6	TRBJ2-1	CASSLDGNEQFF	TGTGCCAGCAGCTTAGATGGCAATGAGCAGTTCTTC
TRBD2	NA	TRBV4-2	TRBJ2-7	CASSQESPSWLAGNYEQYF	TGTGCCAGCAGCCAAGAAAGCCCCTCCTGGCTAGCGGGAAACTACGAGCAGTACTTC
NA	NA	TRBV2	TRBJ2-3	CASSEGLSGTDTQYF	TGTGCCAGCAGTGAAGGACTGTCTGGCACAGATACGCAGTATTTT
NA	NA	TRBV27	TRBJ1-2	CASSLVGSDYGYTF	TGTGCCAGCAGTTTAGTGGGGTCGGACTATGGCTACACCTTC
NA	NA	TRBV6-5	TRBJ2-7	CASSPEGIHEQYF	TGTGCCAGCAGCCCCGAGGGAATCCACGAGCAGTACTTC
TRBD1	NA	TRBV5-1	TRBJ1-1	CASSLAQGGNTEAFF	TGCGCCAGCAGCTTGGCGCAGGGGGGGAACACTGAAGCTTTCTTT
NA	NA	TRBV5-8	TRBJ1-4	CASSQMVGEKLFF	TGTGCCAGCAGCCAAATGGTTGGCGAAAAACTGTTTTTT
TRBD2	NA	TRBV7-9	TRBJ2-5	CASSAGTTRPQETQYF	TGTGCCAGCAGCGCGGGGACTACTAGACCTCAAGAGACCCAGTACTTC
NA	once	TRBV19	TRBJ2-5	CASSIPPPGRKTQYF	TGTGCCAGTAGTATTCCCCCCCCGGGAAGAAAGACCCAGTACTTC
TRBD1	NA	TRBV7-2	TRBJ1-2	CASSLATGDLGYGYTF	TGTGCCAGCAGCTTAGCCACAGGGGATCTTGGCTATGGCTACACCTTC
TRBD1	NA	TRBV5-6	TRBJ2-5	CASSATGKETQYF	TGTGCCAGCAGCGCGACAGGGAAGGAGACCCAGTACTTC
NA	NA	TRBV2	TRBJ2-3	CASRHPGSQYF	TGTGCCAGCAGGCACCCTGGGTCGCAGTATTTT
NA	NA	TRBV28	TRBJ2-7	CATSGDRDEQYF	TGTGCTACTTCAGGGGACCGGGACGAGCAGTACTTC
NA	NA	TRBV11-2	TRBJ1-1	CASSEVDTEAFF	TGTGCCAGCAGCGAAGTTGACACTGAAGCTTTCTTT
TRBD2	NA	TRBV29-1	TRBJ2-7	CSVAGGSSYEQYF	TGCAGCGTTGCGGGGGGGAGCTCCTACGAGCAGTACTTC
NA	NA	TRBV13	TRBJ2-1	CASSLENSGEQFF	TGTGCCAGCAGCTTAGAAAACAGTGGTGAGCAGTTCTTC
NA	NA	TRBV2	TRBJ2-2	CAADVVGAGELFF	TGTGCCGCGGATGTGGTGGGGGCCGGGGAGCTGTTTTTT
NA	NA	TRBV4-1	TRBJ2-7	CASSQVGASYEQYF	TGCGCCAGCAGCCAAGTCGGAGCCTCCTACGAGCAGTACTTC
NA	once	TRBV5-1	TRBJ2-1	CASSLESPRYNEQFF	TGCGCCAGCAGCTTGGAATCGCCAAGGTACAATGAGCAGTTCTTC
NA	NA	TRBV11-2	TRBJ1-3	CASTSGNTIYF	TGTGCCAGCACGTCCGGAAACACCATATATTTT
TRBD1	NA	TRBV2	TRBJ1-5	CASRGMTGSGEQPQHF	TGTGCCAGCAGGGGGATGACAGGGTCAGGAGAACAGCCCCAGCATTTT
NA	NA	TRBV5-4	TRBJ2-7	CASSFERASYEQYF	TGTGCCAGCAGCTTCGAGCGCGCCTCCTACGAGCAGTACTTC
NA	once	TRBV5-8	TRBJ2-7	CASSLAGGAYEQYF	TGTGCCAGCAGCTTGGCCGGGGGAGCCTACGAGCAGTACTTC
TRBD2	NA	TRBV7-9	TRBJ2-3	CASSLTGLAAHTDTQYF	TGTGCCAGCAGCTTAACGGGACTAGCGGCCCACACAGATACGCAGTATTTT
NA	NA	TRBV28	TRBJ1-2	CASSLLGGPGGYTF	TGTGCCAGCAGTTTATTGGGGGGGCCCGGGGGCTACACCTTC
NA	NA	TRBV6-5	TRBJ2-5	CASSLGGVETQYF	TGTGCCAGCAGTTTGGGCGGAGTGGAGACCCAGTACTTC
TRBD1	NA	TRBV27	TRBJ2-7	CASATGLNPYEQYF	TGTGCCAGCGCGACAGGGTTGAATCCCTACGAGCAGTACTTC
NA	once	TRBV5-4	TRBJ2-1	CASSLGADEQFF	TGTGCCAGCAGCTTGGGGGCCGATGAGCAGTTCTTC
NA	NA	TRBV4-1	TRBJ1-4	CASSQWAGRTEKLFF	TGCGCCAGCAGCCAGTGGGCGGGGAGGACAGAAAAACTGTTTTTT
TRBD2	NA	TRBV4-1	TRBJ2-5	CASSQVAAGIETQYF	TGCGCCAGCAGCCAAGTGGCAGCGGGGATAGAGACCCAGTACTTC
NA	once	TRBV4-1	TRBJ1-5	CASSQGQSSNQPQHF	TGCGCCAGCAGCCAAGGGCAGTCTAGCAATCAGCCCCAGCATTTT
NA	NA	TRBV4-1	TRBJ2-5	CASSQAWEKETQYF	TGCGCCAGCAGCCAAGCATGGGAAAAAGAGACCCAGTACTTC
TRBD2	NA	TRBV7-2	TRBJ2-3	CASSSYGGLAGTDTQYF	TGTGCCAGCAGTTCCTATGGGGGACTAGCGGGAACGGATACGCAGTATTTT
NA	NA	TRBV27	TRBJ2-1	CASGYYNEQFF	TGTGCCAGCGGTTATTACAATGAGCAGTTCTTC